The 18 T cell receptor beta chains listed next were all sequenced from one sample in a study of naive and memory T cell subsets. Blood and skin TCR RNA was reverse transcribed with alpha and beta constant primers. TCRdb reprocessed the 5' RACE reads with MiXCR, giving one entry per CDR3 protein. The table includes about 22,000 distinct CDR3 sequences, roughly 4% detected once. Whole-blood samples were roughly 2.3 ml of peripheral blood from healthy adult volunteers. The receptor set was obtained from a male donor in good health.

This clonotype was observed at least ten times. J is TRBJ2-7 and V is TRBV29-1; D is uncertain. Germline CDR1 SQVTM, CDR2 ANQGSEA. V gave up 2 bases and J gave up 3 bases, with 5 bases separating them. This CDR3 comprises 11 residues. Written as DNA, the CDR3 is TGCAGCGTTGAAAGGGACTACGAGCAGTACTTC. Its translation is CSVERDYEQYF.

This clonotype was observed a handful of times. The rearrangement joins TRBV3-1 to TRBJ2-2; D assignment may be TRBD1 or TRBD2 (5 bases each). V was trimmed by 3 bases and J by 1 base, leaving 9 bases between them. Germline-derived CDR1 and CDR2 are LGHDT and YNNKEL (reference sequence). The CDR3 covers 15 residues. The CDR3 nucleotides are TGTGCCAGCAGCCAGGGGACGGTGAACACCGGGGAGCTGTTTTTT. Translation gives CASSQGTVNTGELFF. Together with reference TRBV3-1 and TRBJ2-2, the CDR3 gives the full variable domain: DTAVSQTPKYLVTQMGNDKSIKCEQNLGHDTMYWYKQDSKKFLKIMFSYNNKELIINETVPNRFSPKSPDKAHLNLHINSLELGDSAVYFCASSQGTVNTGELFFGEGSRLTVL.

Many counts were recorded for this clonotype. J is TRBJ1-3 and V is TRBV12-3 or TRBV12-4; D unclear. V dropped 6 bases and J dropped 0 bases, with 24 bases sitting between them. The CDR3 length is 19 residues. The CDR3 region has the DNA TGTGCCAGCAGCTCCCGGCTGGCAGGAGATTTATCCTCTGGAAACACCATATATTTT. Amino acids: CASSSRLAGDLSSGNTIYF.

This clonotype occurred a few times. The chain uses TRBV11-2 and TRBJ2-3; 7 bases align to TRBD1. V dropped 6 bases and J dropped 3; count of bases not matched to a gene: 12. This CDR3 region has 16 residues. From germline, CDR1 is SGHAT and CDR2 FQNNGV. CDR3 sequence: CASRVRGTTLTDTQYF. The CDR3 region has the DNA TGTGCCAGCAGGGTCAGGGGGACCACCTTGACAGATACGCAGTATTTT.

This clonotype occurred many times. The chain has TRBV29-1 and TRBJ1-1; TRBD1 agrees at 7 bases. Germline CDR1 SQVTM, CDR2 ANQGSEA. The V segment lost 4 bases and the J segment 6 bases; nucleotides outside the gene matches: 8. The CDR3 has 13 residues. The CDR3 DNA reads TGCAGCGTTGTGGTACAGGGGAGGTCTGAAGCTTTCTTT. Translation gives CSVVVQGRSEAFF.

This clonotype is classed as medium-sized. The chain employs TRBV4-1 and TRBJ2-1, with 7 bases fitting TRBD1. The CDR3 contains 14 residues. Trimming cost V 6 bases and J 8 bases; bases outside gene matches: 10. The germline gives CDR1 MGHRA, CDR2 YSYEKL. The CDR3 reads CASSLSDRADEQFF. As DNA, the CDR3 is TGCGCCAGCAGTCTCTCCGACAGGGCCGATGAGCAGTTCTTC.

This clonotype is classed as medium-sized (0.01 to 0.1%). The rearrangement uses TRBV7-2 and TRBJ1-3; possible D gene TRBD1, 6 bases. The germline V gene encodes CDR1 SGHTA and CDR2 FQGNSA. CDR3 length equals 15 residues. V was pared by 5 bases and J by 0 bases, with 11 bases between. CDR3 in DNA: TGTGCCAGCAGCCCAGGGGCTACCTCTGGAAACACCATATATTTT. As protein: CASSPGATSGNTIYF.

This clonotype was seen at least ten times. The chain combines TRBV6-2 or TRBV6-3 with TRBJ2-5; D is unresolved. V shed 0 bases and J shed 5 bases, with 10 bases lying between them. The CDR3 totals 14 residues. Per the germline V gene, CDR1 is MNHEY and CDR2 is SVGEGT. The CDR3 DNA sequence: TGTGCCAGCAGTTACTCGAGCCGCGTGGAGACCCAGTACTTC. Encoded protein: CASSYSSRVETQYF.

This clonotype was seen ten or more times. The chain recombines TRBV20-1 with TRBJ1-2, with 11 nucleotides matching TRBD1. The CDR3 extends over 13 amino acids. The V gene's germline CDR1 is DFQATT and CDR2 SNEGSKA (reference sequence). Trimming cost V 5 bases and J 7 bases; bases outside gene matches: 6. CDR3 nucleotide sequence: TGCAGTGCTTTCGGACAGGGGGCTCGTGGCTACACCTTC. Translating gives CSAFGQGARGYTF.

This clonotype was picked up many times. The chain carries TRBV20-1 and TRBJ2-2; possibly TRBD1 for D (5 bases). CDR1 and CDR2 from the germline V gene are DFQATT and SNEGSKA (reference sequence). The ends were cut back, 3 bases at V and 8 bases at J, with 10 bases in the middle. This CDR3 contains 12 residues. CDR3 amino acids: CSASRVRGELFF. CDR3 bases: TGCAGTGCTAGCAGGGTTCGGGGGGAGCTGTTTTTT.

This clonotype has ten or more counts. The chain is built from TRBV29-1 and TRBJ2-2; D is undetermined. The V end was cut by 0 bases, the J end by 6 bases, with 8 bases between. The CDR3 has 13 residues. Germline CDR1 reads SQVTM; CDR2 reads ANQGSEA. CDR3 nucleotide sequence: TGCAGCGTTGAAGATCATTCACCCGGGGAGCTGTTTTTT. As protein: CSVEDHSPGELFF.

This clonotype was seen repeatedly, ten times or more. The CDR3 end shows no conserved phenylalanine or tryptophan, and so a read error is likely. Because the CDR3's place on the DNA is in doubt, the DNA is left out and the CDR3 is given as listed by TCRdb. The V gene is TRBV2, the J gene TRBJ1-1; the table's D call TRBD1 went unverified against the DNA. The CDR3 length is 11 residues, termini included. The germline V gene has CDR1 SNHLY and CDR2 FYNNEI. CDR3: CASPGQGNFVG.

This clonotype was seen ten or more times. The DNA of the CDR3 is TGCGCCAGCAGCCAATCTGGGGGCTTGGGAAATGAGCAGTTCTTC. Protein product: CASSQSGGLGNEQFF. The chain joins TRBV4-1 to TRBJ2-1, with D perhaps matching TRBD1 (6 bases). V was shortened by 2 bases and J by 7 bases, with 15 bases between the two germline ends. The germline V gene has CDR1 MGHRA and CDR2 YSYEKL. The CDR3 runs 15 residues.

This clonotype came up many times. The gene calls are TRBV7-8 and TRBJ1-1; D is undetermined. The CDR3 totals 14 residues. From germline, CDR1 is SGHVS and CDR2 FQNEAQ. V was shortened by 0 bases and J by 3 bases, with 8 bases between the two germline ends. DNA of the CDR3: TGTGCCAGCAGCTTAGCAGAGGGTGACACTGAAGCTTTCTTT. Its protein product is CASSLAEGDTEAFF.

CDR3 protein: CASSLTNTGELFF. The CDR3 nucleotides read TGTGCCAGCAGCTTGACAAACACCGGGGAGCTGTTTTTT. The chain links TRBV11-2 to TRBJ2-2; no firm D call. The CDR3 totals 13 residues. Germline values: CDR1 SGHAT, CDR2 FQNNGV. V lost 3 bases and J lost 2, with 4 bases in between.

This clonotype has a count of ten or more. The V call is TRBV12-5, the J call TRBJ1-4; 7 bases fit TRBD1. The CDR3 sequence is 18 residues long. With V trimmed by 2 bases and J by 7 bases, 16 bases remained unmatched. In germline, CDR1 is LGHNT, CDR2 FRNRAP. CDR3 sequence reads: CASGLTPTGDAVPEKLFF. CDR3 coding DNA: TGTGCTAGTGGTTTGACTCCTACAGGGGACGCCGTCCCTGAAAAACTGTTTTTT.

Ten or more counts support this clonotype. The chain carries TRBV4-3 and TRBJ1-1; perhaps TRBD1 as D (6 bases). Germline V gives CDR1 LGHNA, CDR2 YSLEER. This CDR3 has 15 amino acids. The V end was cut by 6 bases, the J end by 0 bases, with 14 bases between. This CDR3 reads CASRRVRGMNTEAFF. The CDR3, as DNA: TGCGCCAGCAGGAGGGTGAGGGGGATGAACACTGAAGCTTTCTTT.

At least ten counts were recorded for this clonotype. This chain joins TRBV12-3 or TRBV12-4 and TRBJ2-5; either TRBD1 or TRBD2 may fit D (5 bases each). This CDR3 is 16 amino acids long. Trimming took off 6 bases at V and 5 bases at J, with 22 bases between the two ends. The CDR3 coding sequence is TGTGCCAGCAGCCCCGAGGGTTTGGGGCTTCGGGAGACCCAGTACTTC. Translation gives CASSPEGLGLRETQYF.